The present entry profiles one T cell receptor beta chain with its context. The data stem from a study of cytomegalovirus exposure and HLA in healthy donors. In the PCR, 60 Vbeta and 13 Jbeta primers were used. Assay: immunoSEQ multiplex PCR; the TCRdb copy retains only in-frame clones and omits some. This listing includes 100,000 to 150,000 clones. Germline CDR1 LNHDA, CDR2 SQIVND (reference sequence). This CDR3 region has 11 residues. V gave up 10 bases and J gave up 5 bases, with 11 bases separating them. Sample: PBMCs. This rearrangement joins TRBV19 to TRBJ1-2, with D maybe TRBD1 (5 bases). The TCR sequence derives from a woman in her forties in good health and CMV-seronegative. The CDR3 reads CATRAAYGYTF. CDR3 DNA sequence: TGTGCCACCAGGGCAGCTTATGGCTACACCTTC.